The 2 T cell receptor beta chains below were found in one sample sequenced in a study of a mutant IDH1 vaccine in newly diagnosed glioma. Assay used: immunoSEQ multiplex PCR; TCRdb lists only in-frame clones, some missing. The table has some 100,000 clones, around four fifths seen once; the top ten hold 7% to 9%. As to time point: baseline, week 1 (first vaccination visit). Regarding treatment: pre-vaccination baseline after standard-of-care therapy. The sample consisted of PBMCs, taken from a glioma patient treated with radiotherapy, temozolomide or both. All receptors come from a woman in her fifties or sixties with glioma.

The rearrangement links TRBV6-5 to TRBJ1-1; 9 positions agree with TRBD1. This CDR3 spans 14 amino acids. After removal of 6 bases from V and 9 bases from J, the junction contained 11 bases not matched to a gene. Germline CDR1 MNHEY, CDR2 SVGAGI. This chain's CDR3 is CASSQLSGTGKAFF. The CDR3, as DNA: TGTGCCAGCAGCCAACTATCCGGGACAGGGAAAGCTTTCTTT.

The V call is TRBV5-8, the J call TRBJ1-2, with D possibly TRBD1 on 5 matching bases. CDR1 is SGHTS, CDR2 YDEGEE, per germline. The V gene lost 1 base and the J gene lost 6 bases, with 22 bases spanning the gap. This CDR3 has 17 residues. CDR3 coding DNA: TGTGCCAGCAGCTTGCTACTGTCGACAGTCAATTGGGATGGCTACACCTTC. This codes for CASSLLLSTVNWDGYTF.